This TCR beta chain was sequenced for a study of OX40 agonist ivuxolimab in advanced cancers. Findings and caveats of the study: Relative to CD4+ cells, CD8+ T cells on average had more expanded clones.

Concerning this clone: Its antigen is undetermined.

Clones were sequenced by immunoSEQ multiplex PCR, and TCRdb holds only the in-frame ones, with some missing. The sample consists of around 62,000 clones, over 80% of them appearing once. CDR1 MGHRA and CDR2 YSYEKL come from the germline V gene. This CDR3 spans 19 amino acids. V dropped 3 bases and J dropped 3 bases, with 24 bases sitting between them. The receptor's source is an adult with an advanced solid tumor such as melanoma, head and neck, liver or kidney cancer. The chain is built from TRBV4-1 and TRBJ1-5, with D perhaps matching TRBD1 (6 bases). Sequenced material: CD4+ or CD8+ T cells sorted from blood, taken in a trial of the OX40 agonist ivuxolimab. The CDR3 nucleotides are TGCGCCAGCAGCCAGGGTTCACCATGGGAGGGGGACGACAATCAGCCCCAGCATTTT. Protein product: CASSQGSPWEGDDNQPQHF.